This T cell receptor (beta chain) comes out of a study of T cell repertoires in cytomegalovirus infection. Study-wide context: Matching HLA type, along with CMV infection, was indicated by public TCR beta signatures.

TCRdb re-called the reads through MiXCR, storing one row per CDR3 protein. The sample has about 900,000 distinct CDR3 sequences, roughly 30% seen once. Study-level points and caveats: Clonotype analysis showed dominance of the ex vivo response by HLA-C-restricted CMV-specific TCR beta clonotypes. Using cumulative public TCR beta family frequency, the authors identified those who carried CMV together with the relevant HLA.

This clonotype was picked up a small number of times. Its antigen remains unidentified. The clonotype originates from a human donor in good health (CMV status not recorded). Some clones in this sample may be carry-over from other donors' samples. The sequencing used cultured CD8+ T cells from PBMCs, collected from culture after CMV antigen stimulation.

CDR3 DNA sequence: TGTGCCAGTAGTATCGTAACGGCGAACACTGAAGCTTTCTTT. The encoded protein is CASSIVTANTEAFF. V gene TRBV19 combines with J gene TRBJ1-1; no clear D. The V gene's germline CDR1 is LNHDA and CDR2 SQIVND (reference sequence). The V end was cut by 3 bases, the J end by 1 base, with 9 bases between. The length of the CDR3 is 14 residues.